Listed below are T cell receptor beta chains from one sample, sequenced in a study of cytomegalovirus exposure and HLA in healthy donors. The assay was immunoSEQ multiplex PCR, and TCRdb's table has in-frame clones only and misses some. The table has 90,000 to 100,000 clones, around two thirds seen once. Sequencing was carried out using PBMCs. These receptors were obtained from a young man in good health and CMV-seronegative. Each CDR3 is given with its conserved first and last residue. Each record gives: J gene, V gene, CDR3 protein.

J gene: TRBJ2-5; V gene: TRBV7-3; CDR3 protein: CASSFGRKETQYF
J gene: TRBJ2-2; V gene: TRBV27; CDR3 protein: CASSWQANTGELFF
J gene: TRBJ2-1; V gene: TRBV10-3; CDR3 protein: CAISEGQLSSYNEQFF
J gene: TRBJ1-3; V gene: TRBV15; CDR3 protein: CATCARGTGNTIYF
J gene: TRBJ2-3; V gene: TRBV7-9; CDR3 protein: CASSFPTSGPTDTQYF
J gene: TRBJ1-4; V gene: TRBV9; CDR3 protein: CASSLSGTGNEKLFF
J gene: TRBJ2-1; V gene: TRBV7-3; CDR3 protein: CASSLSGRGNEQFF
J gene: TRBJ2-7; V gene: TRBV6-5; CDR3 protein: CASSYNRGLNEQYF
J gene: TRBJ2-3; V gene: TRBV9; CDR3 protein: CASNPSGSGDTQYF
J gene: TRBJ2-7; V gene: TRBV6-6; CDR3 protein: CASSYGGKVDEQYF
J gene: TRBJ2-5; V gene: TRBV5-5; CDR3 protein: CASSSLSAGRKGTQYF
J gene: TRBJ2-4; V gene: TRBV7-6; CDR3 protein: CASSLFGGPGAKNIQYF
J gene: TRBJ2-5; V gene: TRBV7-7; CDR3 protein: CASSYRGQETQYF
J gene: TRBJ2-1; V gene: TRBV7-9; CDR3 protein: CASSNRQGPGTQFF
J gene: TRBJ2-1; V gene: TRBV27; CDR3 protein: CASRALVEAYNEQFF
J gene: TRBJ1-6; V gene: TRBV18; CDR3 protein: CASSPDRPRNGNSPLHF
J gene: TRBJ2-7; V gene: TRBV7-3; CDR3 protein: CASSLYPGVPREQYF
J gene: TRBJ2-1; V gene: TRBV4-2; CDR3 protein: CASSQEYSSYNEQFF
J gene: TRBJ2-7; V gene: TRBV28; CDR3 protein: CASSPLSYEQYF
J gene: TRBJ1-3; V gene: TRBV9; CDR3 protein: CASRAGSGPSSGNTIYF
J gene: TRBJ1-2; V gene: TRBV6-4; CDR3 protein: CASSDVGGVDYGYTF
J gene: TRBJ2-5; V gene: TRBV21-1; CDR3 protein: CASSRYNPTIGETQYF
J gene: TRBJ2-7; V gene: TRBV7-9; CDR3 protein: CSSSFFQREGLYEQYF
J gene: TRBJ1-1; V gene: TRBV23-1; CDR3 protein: CASSQSGGQGYTEAFF
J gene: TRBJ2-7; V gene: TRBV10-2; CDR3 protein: CASRGISYEQYF
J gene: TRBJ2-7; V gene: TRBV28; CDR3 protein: CASSFRGTGMAYEQYF
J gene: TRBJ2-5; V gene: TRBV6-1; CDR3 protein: CASRPVWTAQETQYF